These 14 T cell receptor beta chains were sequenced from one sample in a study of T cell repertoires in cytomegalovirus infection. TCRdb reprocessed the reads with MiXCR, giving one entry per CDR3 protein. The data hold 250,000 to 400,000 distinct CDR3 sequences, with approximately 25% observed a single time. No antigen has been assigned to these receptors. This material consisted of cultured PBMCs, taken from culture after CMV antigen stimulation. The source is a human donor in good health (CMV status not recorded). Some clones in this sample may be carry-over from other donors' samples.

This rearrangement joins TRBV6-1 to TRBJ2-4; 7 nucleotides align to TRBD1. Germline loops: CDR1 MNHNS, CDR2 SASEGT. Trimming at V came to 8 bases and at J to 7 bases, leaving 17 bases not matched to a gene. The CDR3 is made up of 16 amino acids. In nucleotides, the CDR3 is TGTGCCAGCCTCCAGAGGGGGCCAGCCCAGGCGAACATTCAGTACTTC. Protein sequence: CASLQRGPAQANIQYF.

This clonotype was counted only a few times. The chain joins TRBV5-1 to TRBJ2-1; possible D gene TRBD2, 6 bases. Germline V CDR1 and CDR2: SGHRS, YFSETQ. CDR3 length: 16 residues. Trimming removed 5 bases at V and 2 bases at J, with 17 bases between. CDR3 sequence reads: CASRRTSSLPYNEQFF. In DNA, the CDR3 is TGCGCCAGCAGAAGAACTAGCTCCCTTCCCTACAATGAGCAGTTCTTC.

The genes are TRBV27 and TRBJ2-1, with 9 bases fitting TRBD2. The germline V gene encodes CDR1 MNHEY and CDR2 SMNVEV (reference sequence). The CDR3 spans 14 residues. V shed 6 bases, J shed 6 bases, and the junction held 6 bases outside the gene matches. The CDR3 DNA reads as TGTGCCAGCAGGGAAGCGGGGGGACTCAATGAGCAGTTCTTC. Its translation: CASREAGGLNEQFF.

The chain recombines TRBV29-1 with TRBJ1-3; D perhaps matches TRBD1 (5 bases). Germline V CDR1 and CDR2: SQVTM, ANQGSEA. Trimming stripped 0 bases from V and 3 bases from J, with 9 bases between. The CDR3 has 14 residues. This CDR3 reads CSVEEGVGGNTIYF. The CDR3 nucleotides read TGCAGCGTTGAAGAGGGGGTTGGTGGAAACACCATATATTTT.

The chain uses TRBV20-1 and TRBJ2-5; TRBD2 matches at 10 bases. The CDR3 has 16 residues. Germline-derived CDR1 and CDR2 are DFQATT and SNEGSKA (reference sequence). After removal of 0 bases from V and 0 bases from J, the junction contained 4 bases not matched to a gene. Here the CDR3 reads CSARDYLAGDQETQYF. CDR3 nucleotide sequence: TGCAGTGCTAGAGATTACCTAGCGGGAGACCAAGAGACCCAGTACTTC.

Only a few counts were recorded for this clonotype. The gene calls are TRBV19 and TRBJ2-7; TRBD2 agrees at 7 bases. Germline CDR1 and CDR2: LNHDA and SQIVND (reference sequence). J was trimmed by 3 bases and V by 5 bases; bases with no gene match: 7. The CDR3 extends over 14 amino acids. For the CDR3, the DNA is TGTGCCAGTAGTCCTGGGGAGGGCCTCTACGAGCAGTACTTC. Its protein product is CASSPGEGLYEQYF.

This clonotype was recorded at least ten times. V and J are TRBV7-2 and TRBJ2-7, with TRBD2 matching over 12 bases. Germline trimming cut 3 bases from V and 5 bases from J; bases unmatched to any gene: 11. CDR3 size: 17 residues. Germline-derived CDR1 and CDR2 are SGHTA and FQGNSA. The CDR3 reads CASSFLLTSGSFHEQYF. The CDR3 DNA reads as TGTGCCAGCAGCTTCTTGTTGACTAGCGGGAGTTTCCACGAGCAGTACTTC.

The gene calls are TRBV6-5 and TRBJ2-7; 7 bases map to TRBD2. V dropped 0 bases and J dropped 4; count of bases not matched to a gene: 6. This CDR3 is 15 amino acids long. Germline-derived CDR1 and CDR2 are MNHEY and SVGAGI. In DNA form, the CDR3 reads TGTGCCAGCAGTTACTCTTCTAGCGGAGCATACGAGCAGTACTTC. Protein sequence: CASSYSSSGAYEQYF.

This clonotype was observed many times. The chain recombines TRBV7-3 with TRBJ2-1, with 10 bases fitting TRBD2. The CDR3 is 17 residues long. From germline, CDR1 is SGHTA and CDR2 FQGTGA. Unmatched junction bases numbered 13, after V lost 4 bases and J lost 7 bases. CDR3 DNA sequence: TGTGCCAGCAGCTCCCGGACTAGCGGCCTTTGGATGAATGAGCAGTTCTTC. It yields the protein CASSSRTSGLWMNEQFF. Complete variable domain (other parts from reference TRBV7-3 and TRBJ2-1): GAGVSQTPSNKVTEKGKYVELRCDPISGHTALYWYRQSLGQGPEFLIYFQGTGAADDSGLPNDRFFAVRPEGSVSTLKIQRTERGDSAVYLCASSSRTSGLWMNEQFFGPGTRLTVL.

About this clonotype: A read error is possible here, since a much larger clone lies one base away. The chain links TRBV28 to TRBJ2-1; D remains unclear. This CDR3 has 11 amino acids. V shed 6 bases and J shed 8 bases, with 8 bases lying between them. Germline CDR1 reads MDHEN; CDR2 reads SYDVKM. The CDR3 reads CASSPVDEQFF. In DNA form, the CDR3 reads TGTGCCAGCAGCCCCGTGGATGAGCAGTTCTTC.

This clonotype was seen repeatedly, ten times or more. CDR3 in DNA: TGTGCCAGCAGCTTATTAGGCGGGGACTCCTACGAGCAGTACTTC. Its translation is CASSLLGGDSYEQYF. This sequence joins TRBV7-2 and TRBJ2-7; the D gene is possibly TRBD2 (6 bases). V shed 2 bases and J shed 0 bases, with 11 bases lying between them. The CDR3 runs 15 residues. Germline V gene sequence: CDR1 SGHTA, CDR2 FQGNSA.

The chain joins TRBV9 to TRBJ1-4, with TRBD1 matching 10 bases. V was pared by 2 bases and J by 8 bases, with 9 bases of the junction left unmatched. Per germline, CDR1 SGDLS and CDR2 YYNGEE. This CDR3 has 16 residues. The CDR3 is CASSVAGDRGYEKLFF. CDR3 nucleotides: TGTGCCAGCAGCGTCGCCGGGGACAGGGGCTACGAAAAACTGTTTTTT.

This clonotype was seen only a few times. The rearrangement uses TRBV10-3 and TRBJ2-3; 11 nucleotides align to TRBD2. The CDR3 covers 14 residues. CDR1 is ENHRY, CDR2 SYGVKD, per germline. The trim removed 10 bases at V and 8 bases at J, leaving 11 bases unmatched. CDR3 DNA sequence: TGTGCCACCGGAGAACTAGCGGGAGTCGGTACGCAGTATTTT. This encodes CATGELAGVGTQYF.

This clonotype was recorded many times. CDR3 loop: CASSSTGGPTGYTF. CDR3 bases: TGCGCCAGCAGCTCCACGGGAGGGCCTACGGGCTACACCTTC. The V and J genes are TRBV4-3 and TRBJ1-2; D is uncertain. Trimming cost V 5 bases and J 8 bases, with 18 bases left between them. CDR3 length: 14 amino acids. CDR1 LGHNA and CDR2 YSLEER come from the germline V gene.